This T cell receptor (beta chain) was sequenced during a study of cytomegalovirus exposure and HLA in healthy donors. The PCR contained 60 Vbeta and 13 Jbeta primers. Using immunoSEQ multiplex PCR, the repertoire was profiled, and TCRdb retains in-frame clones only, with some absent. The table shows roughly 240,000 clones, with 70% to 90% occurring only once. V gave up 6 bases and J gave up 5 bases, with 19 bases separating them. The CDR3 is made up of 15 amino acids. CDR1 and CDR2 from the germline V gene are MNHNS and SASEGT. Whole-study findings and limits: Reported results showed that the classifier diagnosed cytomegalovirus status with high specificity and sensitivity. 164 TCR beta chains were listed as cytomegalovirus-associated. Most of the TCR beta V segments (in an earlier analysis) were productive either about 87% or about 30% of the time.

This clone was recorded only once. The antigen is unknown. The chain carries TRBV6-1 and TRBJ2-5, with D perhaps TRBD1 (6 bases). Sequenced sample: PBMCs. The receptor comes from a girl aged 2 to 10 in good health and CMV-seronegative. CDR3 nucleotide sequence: TGTGCCAGCAGGAGCGCCGGGACACACTGGGAGACCCAGTACTTC. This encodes CASRSAGTHWETQYF.